The 26 T cell receptor beta chains below come from one sample, sequenced in a study of OX40 agonist ivuxolimab in advanced cancers. Assay used: immunoSEQ multiplex PCR; TCRdb lists only in-frame clones, some missing. The table lists approximately 94,000 clones, less than 90% of them singletons, with 1% to 1.3% in the top ten. The sequencing used CD4+ or CD8+ T cells sorted from blood, collected in a trial of the OX40 agonist ivuxolimab. Every receptor here comes from an adult with an advanced solid tumor such as melanoma, head and neck, liver or kidney cancer.

The chain recombines TRBV5-1 with TRBJ1-3, with TRBD1 identical over 7 bases. The junction had 13 bases not matched to a gene; V was cut back by 4 bases and J by 0 bases. The germline gives CDR1 SGHRS, CDR2 YFSETQ. The CDR3 loop spans 18 amino acids. This CDR3 is CASSPGQVSMGSGNTIYF. The DNA of the CDR3 is TGCGCCAGCAGCCCTGGACAGGTGTCGATGGGCTCTGGAAACACCATATATTTT.

The chain recombines TRBV18 with TRBJ1-6; 8 nucleotides agree with TRBD1. Unmatched junction bases numbered 8, after V lost 6 bases and J lost 10 bases. This CDR3 contains 14 residues. Germline V CDR1 and CDR2: KGHSH, LQKENI. The CDR3, as DNA: TGTGCCAGCTCGCCAGGACAGGGTGGCTCACCCCTCCACTTT. It encodes CASSPGQGGSPLHF. The entire variable domain, with the rest obtained from reference TRBV18 and TRBJ1-6, is as follows: NAGVMQNPRHLVRRRGQEARLRCSPMKGHSHVYWYRQLPEEGLKFMVYLQKENIIDESGMPKERFSAEFPKEGPSILRIQQVVRGDSAAYFCASSPGQGGSPLHFGNGTRLTVT.

This chain joins TRBV4-3 and TRBJ2-3, with D uncertain. Germline values: CDR1 LGHNA, CDR2 YSLEER. Deletions cut 3 bases from V and 5 bases from J, with 9 bases between. The CDR3 covers 13 residues. The CDR3 is CASSQDPGDTQYF. For the CDR3, the DNA is TGCGCCAGCAGCCAGGATCCGGGAGATACGCAGTATTTT.

The J gene is TRBJ2-5, the V gene TRBV2; possible D gene TRBD2, 6 bases. V lost 4 bases and J 5 bases, leaving 17 bases between the germline ends. The CDR3 runs 15 residues. CDR1 and CDR2 (germline): SNHLY, FYNNEI. The chain's CDR3 is CASSASLGGEETQYF. CDR3 in DNA: TGTGCCAGCAGTGCCTCCCTGGGGGGTGAGGAGACCCAGTACTTC. The entire variable domain, with the rest obtained from reference TRBV2 and TRBJ2-5, is as follows: EPEVTQTPSHQVTQMGQEVILRCVPISNHLYFYWYRQILGQKVEFLVSFYNNEISEKSEIFDDQFSVERPDGSNFTLKIRSTKLEDSAMYFCASSASLGGEETQYFGPGTRLLVL.

This clone was detected only once. The rearrangement joins TRBV10-1 to TRBJ2-3; D is unclear. This CDR3 is 12 amino acids long. CDR1 and CDR2 from the germline V gene are WNHNN and SYGVQD (reference sequence). Trimming took off 3 bases at V and 6 bases at J, with 7 bases between the two ends. CDR3 DNA: TGCGCCAGCAGTGATGCTGAGGATACGCAGTATTTT. Encoded protein: CASSDAEDTQYF.

CDR3 protein: CASHKDSQETQYF. DNA of the CDR3: TGTGCCAGCCATAAGGACAGCCAAGAGACCCAGTACTTC. This chain uses TRBV6-5 with TRBJ2-5; possible D gene TRBD1, 6 bases. CDR3 length: 13 amino acids. Trimming left V 8 bases short and J 1 base short, with 11 bases between. Germline assignment: CDR1 MNHEY and CDR2 SVGAGI.

This clone was picked up a small number of times. V and J are TRBV7-9 and TRBJ1-2, with D possibly being TRBD1 (5 bases). The CDR3 sequence is 15 residues long. The V end lost 5 bases, the J end lost 3 bases, and 16 bases lay between the germline ends. The germline V gene encodes CDR1 SEHNR and CDR2 FQNEAQ (reference sequence). CDR3 residues: CASSLGGSVDYGYTF. DNA for the CDR3: TGTGCCAGCAGCCTGGGGGGGAGTGTCGACTATGGCTACACCTTC.

The chain recombines TRBV5-4 with TRBJ2-7, with D possibly called TRBD1 or TRBD2 (6 bases each). The CDR3 totals 14 residues. The germline V gene encodes CDR1 SGHNT and CDR2 YYREEE (reference sequence). The V gene lost 0 bases and the J gene lost 6 bases, with 13 bases spanning the gap. CDR3 sequence (DNA): TGTGCCAGCAGCTTGGACGGGGGCCGGGGCGAGCAGTACGTC. Its translation is CASSLDGGRGEQYV.

This sequence joins TRBV10-3 and TRBJ2-3, with TRBD2 matching over 13 bases. V was clipped by 6 bases and J by 2 bases; unmatched bases: 5. CDR3 length: 16 residues. Germline values: CDR1 ENHRY, CDR2 SYGVKD. The CDR3, as DNA: TGTGCCATCAGGCCGGGACTAGCGGGGATCACAGATACGCAGTATTTT. Translated, it gives CAIRPGLAGITDTQYF.

This chain links TRBV27 with TRBJ2-1, with 7 bases lining up with TRBD1. The CDR3 consists of 14 residues. V lost 6 bases, J lost 6 bases, and 8 bases stayed unmatched. Germline V gives CDR1 MNHEY, CDR2 SMNVEV (reference sequence). The CDR3 here is CASRTGLGGNEQFF. The DNA of the CDR3 is TGTGCCAGCAGGACAGGGCTAGGGGGCAATGAGCAGTTCTTC.

This rearrangement joins TRBV2 to TRBJ1-5; D gene uncertain. Germline V CDR1 and CDR2: SNHLY, FYNNEI. Trimming took off 5 bases at V and 3 bases at J, with 14 bases between the two ends. The CDR3 is made up of 15 amino acids. The CDR3 spells CASSKMDLYNQPQHF. The CDR3 DNA sequence: TGTGCCAGCAGTAAAATGGACTTGTACAATCAGCCCCAGCATTTT.

The chain is built from TRBV7-6 and TRBJ2-5; D possibly uses TRBD1 or TRBD2 (7 bases each). The germline V and J ends were trimmed by 3 bases and 5 bases, with 13 bases remaining between them. Germline loops: CDR1 SGHVS, CDR2 FNYEAQ. CDR3 size: 14 residues. CDR3 in DNA: TGTGCCAGCAGCTTCCGACAGGGAGGGGAGACCCAGTACTTC. Encoded protein: CASSFRQGGETQYF.

The chain has TRBV5-1 and TRBJ1-2, with 7 bases fitting TRBD1. CDR3 length: 14 amino acids. Germline V gene sequence: CDR1 SGHRS, CDR2 YFSETQ. V trimming: 2 bases; J trimming: 6 bases; junction bases outside the gene matches: 7. CDR3 coding DNA: TGCGCCAGCAGCTTTATGACAGGGCAGCATGGCTACACCTTC. Translated: CASSFMTGQHGYTF.

This chain links TRBV11-3 with TRBJ2-3; TRBD1 matches 8 bases. The CDR3 length is 15 residues. CDR1 SGHNT and CDR2 YENEEA come from the germline V gene. Unmatched junction bases numbered 5, after V lost 3 bases and J lost 3 bases. The CDR3 sequence is CASSFQGATTDTQYF. The CDR3 DNA sequence: TGTGCCAGCAGCTTCCAGGGGGCGACGACAGATACGCAGTATTTT.

This clone was seen once. The chain employs TRBV5-1 and TRBJ1-1; 8 bases agree with TRBD1. The CDR3 covers 14 residues. V dropped 5 bases and J dropped 7; count of bases not matched to a gene: 10. Germline CDR1 is SGHRS and CDR2 is YFSETQ. This CDR3 is CASRAVGQGVEAFF. CDR3 nucleotides: TGCGCCAGCAGGGCCGTTGGACAGGGAGTTGAAGCTTTCTTT. The full variable domain, its missing parts supplied by reference TRBV5-1 and TRBJ1-1, is KAGVTQTPRYLIKTRGQQVTLSCSPISGHRSVSWYQQTPGQGLQFLFEYFSETQRNKGNFPGRFSGRQFSNSRSEMNVSTLELGDSALYLCASRAVGQGVEAFFGQGTRLTVV.

The table lists this clone with a count of one. J is TRBJ1-4 and V is TRBV18; D is possibly TRBD1 (5 bases). With 9 bases removed from V and 12 bases from J, the gap between germline ends came to 23 bases. The CDR3 loop spans 14 amino acids. Germline V gene data show CDR1 as KGHSH and CDR2 as LQKENI. The CDR3 reads CASSTDSLDLELFF. Written as DNA, the CDR3 is TGTGCCAGTTCAACCGACAGCCTCGATTTGGAACTGTTTTTT.

J is TRBJ1-1 and V is TRBV7-6; 8 positions agree with TRBD1. This CDR3 has 13 amino acids. Trimming cost V 5 bases and J 3 bases; bases outside gene matches: 2. Germline CDR1 is SGHVS and CDR2 is FNYEAQ. The CDR3 DNA follows: TGTGCCAGCAGCGTACAGGGGGACACTGAAGCTTTCTTT. This sequence encodes CASSVQGDTEAFF.

The chain employs TRBV6-6 and TRBJ2-5, with 7 bases identical to TRBD2. This CDR3 region has 16 residues. The germline gives CDR1 MNHNY, CDR2 SVGAGI (reference sequence). V gave up 6 bases and J gave up 2 bases; unmatched junction bases: 12. CDR3 amino acids: CASRLPVGGGQETQYF. The CDR3 DNA is TGTGCCAGCAGACTCCCAGTGGGGGGGGGTCAAGAGACCCAGTACTTC.

J is TRBJ1-3 and V is TRBV7-2; D is perhaps TRBD1 (5 bases). The CDR3 consists of 14 residues. Germline V gene lookup returns CDR1 SGHTA and CDR2 FQGNSA. The V gene lost 3 bases and the J gene lost 8 bases, with 14 bases spanning the gap. CDR3 amino acids: CASSLMTVGYTIYF. CDR3 DNA: TGTGCCAGCAGCTTGATGACAGTCGGGTACACCATATATTTT.

The chain carries TRBV27 and TRBJ1-1; a possible D gene is TRBD1 (5 bases). Per germline, CDR1 MNHEY and CDR2 SMNVEV (reference sequence). Trimming left V 5 bases short and J 0 bases short, with 13 bases between. The length of the CDR3 is 15 residues. This CDR3 reads CASSPSRTLNTEAFF. In nucleotides, the CDR3 is TGTGCCAGCAGTCCGTCGCGGACACTGAACACTGAAGCTTTCTTT.

The rearrangement uses TRBV19 and TRBJ2-5, with a weak D call TRBD2 (7 bases). Trimming took off 5 bases at V and 0 bases at J, with 22 bases between the two ends. The germline gives CDR1 LNHDA, CDR2 SQIVND (reference sequence). This CDR3 is 18 amino acids long. CDR3 nucleotides: TGTGCCAGTAGTCTGGGGGGGGCACGACCTTTTTACCAAGAGACCCAGTACTTC. Translated, it gives CASSLGGARPFYQETQYF.

The chain uses TRBV5-5 and TRBJ2-1; 7 nucleotides match TRBD1. The CDR3 loop spans 15 amino acids. The germline V gene has CDR1 SGHKS and CDR2 YYEKEE (reference sequence). After removal of 5 bases from V and 6 bases from J, the junction contained 11 bases not matched to a gene. DNA of the CDR3: TGTGCCAGCAGTTTCGACAGGGCCAAAGGCAATGAGCAGTTCTTC. Its translation is CASSFDRAKGNEQFF.

This clone was counted a few times. In this CDR3 the conserved last residue, phenylalanine or tryptophan, is missing, so a read error is likely. The DNA is omitted, as the CDR3 cannot be located on it reliably, and the CDR3 follows TCRdb's listing. The chain combines TRBV6-1 with TRBJ2-7; TRBD1 was called by the table and not checked on the DNA. Inclusive of both ends, the CDR3 amounts to 16 amino acids. The germline V gene encodes CDR1 MNHNS and CDR2 SASEGT. The CDR3 spells CASSGPGTGVLRPWLD.

J is TRBJ2-3 and V is TRBV7-6, with 7 nucleotides matching TRBD1. This CDR3 spans 16 amino acids. Germline V CDR1 and CDR2: SGHVS, FNYEAQ. Trimming at V came to 5 bases and at J to 6 bases, leaving 14 bases not matched to a gene. The CDR3 region has the DNA TGTGCCAGCAGCCAAACACAGGGGAGTGGAGAGGATACGCAGTATTTT. It encodes CASSQTQGSGEDTQYF.

The rearrangement uses TRBV5-4 and TRBJ1-4; no clear D. V was shortened by 4 bases and J by 0 bases, with 10 bases between the two germline ends. This CDR3 is built from 15 residues. Germline V gives CDR1 SGHNT, CDR2 YYREEE (reference sequence). The CDR3 reads CASSVDPATNEKLFF. DNA for the CDR3: TGTGCCAGCAGCGTGGACCCTGCAACTAATGAAAAACTGTTTTTT. The full variable domain, completed using reference TRBV5-4 and TRBJ1-4, is ETGVTQSPTHLIKTRGQQVTLRCSSQSGHNTVSWYQQALGQGPQFIFQYYREEENGRGNFPPRFSGLQFPNYSSELNVNALELDDSALYLCASSVDPATNEKLFFGSGTQLSVL.

The J gene is TRBJ1-5, the V gene TRBV2, with D unresolved. V was pared by 3 bases and J by 3 bases, with 12 bases between. From germline, CDR1 is SNHLY and CDR2 FYNNEI. The CDR3 spans 15 residues. The CDR3 loop reads CASSDQEIPNQPQHF. The CDR3, as DNA: TGTGCCAGCAGTGACCAGGAGATCCCCAATCAGCCCCAGCATTTT.